Following are 32 T cell receptor beta chains from one sample sequenced in a study of blood T cell repertoires in COVID-19. Method: immunoSEQ multiplex PCR; TCRdb's copy keeps in-frame clones and lacks some. The sample yields around 260,000 clones, nearly 90% seen once. Material: peripheral blood. The source of these receptors is a human donor in a cohort sampled during active COVID-19.

The chain joins TRBV28 to TRBJ1-4, with D possibly TRBD1 on 6 matching bases. This CDR3 contains 13 residues. The V end lost 8 bases, the J end lost 7 bases, and 14 bases lay between the germline ends. Germline values: CDR1 MDHEN, CDR2 SYDVKM. The CDR3 DNA sequence: TGTGCCAGCCGGGGGGGGCCCCGTGAAAAACTGTTTTTT. This codes for CASRGGPREKLFF.

The chain employs TRBV3-1 (or the pseudogene TRBV3-2) and TRBJ2-5, with 12 bases lining up with TRBD2. After removal of 3 bases from V and 5 bases from J, the junction contained 7 bases not matched to a gene. Germline CDR1 is LGHDT and CDR2 is YNNKEL (reference sequence). This CDR3 is 16 amino acids long. Here the CDR3 reads CASSQDLAGGRETQYF. CDR3 nucleotide sequence: TGTGCCAGCAGCCAGGACCTAGCGGGGGGGCGTGAGACCCAGTACTTC.

The genes are TRBV7-6 and TRBJ2-7; weak D call: TRBD1 (6 bases). This CDR3 is built from 12 residues. The germline CDR1 and CDR2 sequences are SGHVS and FNYEAQ. Trimming pared 5 bases from V and 6 bases from J, leaving 11 bases between. The CDR3, as DNA: TGTGCCAGCAGCCCAGGGGACGCCGAGCAGTACTTC. This sequence encodes CASSPGDAEQYF.

The genes are TRBV6-4 and TRBJ1-4, with 8 bases lining up with TRBD1. Germline V lookup: CDR1 MRHNA, CDR2 SNTAGT. Trimming removed 4 bases from V and 5 bases from J; junction bases left unmatched: 12. The CDR3 totals 17 residues. The CDR3 DNA reads TGTGCCAGCAGTGTCACGATTCGGACAGGGATGAATGAAAAACTGTTTTTT. Translating it yields CASSVTIRTGMNEKLFF.

For this clone: As the CDR3 is not closed by the conserved phenylalanine or tryptophan, this likely results from a read error. It is unclear where the CDR3 begins or ends on the DNA, so no DNA is shown, and the CDR3 is as TCRdb lists it. J is TRBJ2-2 and V is TRBV6-5; TRBD2 is the table's D call, not checked against the DNA. The CDR3 spans 14 amino acids, including both terminal residues. Germline loops: CDR1 MNHEY, CDR2 SVGAGI. The chain's CDR3 is CASSYSGSTGPYVY.

The chain uses TRBV5-5 and TRBJ1-1; possibly TRBD1 for D (6 bases). The germline V and J ends were trimmed by 0 bases and 3 bases, with 15 bases remaining between them. The germline gives CDR1 SGHKS, CDR2 YYEKEE (reference sequence). This CDR3 spans 16 amino acids. The CDR3 protein is CASSLGVSKGDTEAFF. In DNA form, the CDR3 reads TGTGCCAGCAGCTTGGGGGTCTCCAAGGGGGACACTGAAGCTTTCTTT.

This sequence joins TRBV18 and TRBJ2-3; 9 bases agree with TRBD2. Losses at the gene ends were 0 bases for V and 6 bases for J; bases not matched to a gene: 10. This CDR3 region has 17 residues. Germline CDR1 reads KGHSH; CDR2 reads LQKENI. The CDR3 loop is CASSPPIGSGRYDTQYF. The CDR3 DNA reads TGTGCCAGCTCACCACCGATCGGTAGCGGGAGATACGATACGCAGTATTTT.

V usage is TRBV28 and J usage is TRBJ1-6; maybe TRBD1 (5 bases). CDR3 length equals 12 residues. The germline CDR1 and CDR2 sequences are MDHEN and SYDVKM. Trimming took 4 bases from V and 13 from J, leaving 11 bases between them. CDR3 sequence: CASSWGGLPLHF. CDR3 nucleotides: TGTGCCAGCAGTTGGGGGGGTCTTCCCCTCCACTTT. The entire variable domain, with the rest obtained from reference TRBV28 and TRBJ1-6, is as follows: DVKVTQSSRYLVKRTGEKVFLECVQDMDHENMFWYRQDPGLGLRLIYFSYDVKMKEKGDIPEGYSVSREKKERFSLILESASTNQTSMYLCASSWGGLPLHFGNGTRLTVT.

This clone was detected once. The chain couples TRBV7-2 to TRBJ1-2, with a possible D match to TRBD1 (5 bases). The CDR3 consists of 16 residues. V was trimmed by 0 bases and J by 0 bases, leaving 11 bases between them. In germline, CDR1 is SGHTA, CDR2 FQGNSA. CDR3 bases: TGTGCCAGCAGCTTAGCTACGGCGGGGGCTAACTATGGCTACACCTTC. Amino acid sequence: CASSLATAGANYGYTF.

V and J are TRBV18 and TRBJ2-7, with D perhaps TRBD1 (5 bases). V shed 5 bases and J shed 2 bases, with 10 bases lying between them. This CDR3 contains 13 residues. The germline CDR1 and CDR2 sequences are KGHSH and LQKENI. The CDR3 DNA reads as TGTGCCAGCTCAGATCAGGGTCCCTACGAGCAGTACTTC. This gives the protein CASSDQGPYEQYF.

J is TRBJ2-4 and V is TRBV5-4; 7 nucleotides match TRBD2. V dropped 0 bases and J dropped 0; count of bases not matched to a gene: 6. CDR1 SGHNT and CDR2 YYREEE come from the germline V gene (reference sequence). CDR3 length equals 17 residues. The CDR3 DNA is TGTGCCAGCAGCTTGGCGGGGGGAACCCTAGCCAAAAACATTCAGTACTTC. The encoded protein is CASSLAGGTLAKNIQYF.

The chain is built from TRBV19 and TRBJ1-3; tentative D call: TRBD1 (6 bases). This CDR3 has 15 residues. Looked up from germline, CDR1 is LNHDA and CDR2 is SQIVND (reference sequence). Trimming shortened V by 9 bases and J by 0 bases, and 15 bases separated the two germline ends. Written as DNA, the CDR3 is TGTGCCAGCCAGCCGACAGGACACTCTGGAAACACCATATATTTT. Its translation: CASQPTGHSGNTIYF. The whole variable domain, remainder taken from reference TRBV19 and TRBJ1-3, is DGGITQSPKYLFRKEGQNVTLSCEQNLNHDAMYWYRQDPGQGLRLIYYSQIVNDFQKGDIAEGYSVSREKKESFPLTVTSAQKNPTAFYLCASQPTGHSGNTIYFGEGSWLTVV.

The chain joins TRBV7-2 to TRBJ1-6; no clear D gene. Trimming left V 2 bases short and J 6 bases short, with 14 bases between. Germline CDR1 and CDR2: SGHTA and FQGNSA. The CDR3 spans 16 residues. CDR3 amino acids: CASSLNSPGLNSPLHF. In DNA, the CDR3 is TGTGCCAGCAGCTTAAACAGTCCCGGACTTAATTCACCCCTCCACTTT.

CDR3 loop: CASSFPRQNNYGYTF. The CDR3 DNA reads TGTGCCAGCAGCTTCCCGAGACAAAATAACTATGGCTACACCTTC. The chain combines TRBV5-8 with TRBJ1-2; no definite D call. V lost 2 bases to trimming and J lost 1 base, with 12 bases between them. This CDR3 has 15 amino acids. The germline V gene has CDR1 SGHTS and CDR2 YDEGEE.

V is TRBV6-6 and J is TRBJ2-7, with 8 bases fitting TRBD1. The CDR3 consists of 13 residues. From germline, CDR1 is MNHNY and CDR2 SVGAGI (reference sequence). The trim removed 5 bases at V and 6 bases at J, leaving 6 bases unmatched. The CDR3 reads CASSLQGAGEQYF. CDR3 nucleotides: TGTGCCAGCAGTCTCCAGGGGGCTGGCGAGCAGTACTTC.

The chain couples TRBV23-1 to TRBJ2-3, with TRBD1 matching over 8 bases. TRBV23-1 is noted as an ORF with a role that remains uncertain. J lost 0 bases, V lost 1 base, and 9 bases had no gene match. The CDR3 runs 18 residues. CDR3 nucleotide sequence: TGCGCCAGCAGTCAATGGGGGGACAGGAAATCTAGCACAGATACGCAGTATTTT. This sequence encodes CASSQWGDRKSSTDTQYF.

The table lists this clone with a count of one. V usage is TRBV4-3 and J usage is TRBJ1-5; possible D gene TRBD1, 6 bases. This CDR3 has 18 amino acids. The V and J ends lost 2 bases and 3 bases respectively, with 20 bases between them. Germline-derived CDR1 and CDR2 are LGHNA and YSLEER. The DNA for the CDR3 is TGCGCCAGCAGCCAACCCGCGACAGGCCGAAGGGACAATCAGCCCCAGCATTTT. Translated: CASSQPATGRRDNQPQHF.

J is TRBJ1-2 and V is TRBV27; possible D gene TRBD1, 6 bases. The CDR3 spans 15 residues. Trimming cost V 5 bases and J 6 bases, with 19 bases left between them. Looked up from germline, CDR1 is MNHEY and CDR2 is SMNVEV (reference sequence). CDR3 bases: TGTGCCAGCAGTCCACACAGGGCCCTTCCGGATGGCTACACCTTC. Its translation: CASSPHRALPDGYTF.

The chain employs TRBV11-3 and TRBJ2-3; 14 bases agree with TRBD2. CDR1 is SGHNT and CDR2 is YENEEA in the germline V gene. The CDR3 runs 16 residues. The junction had 4 bases not matched to a gene; V was cut back by 5 bases and J by 3 bases. The CDR3 DNA reads as TGTGCCAGCAGCCCGGGGACTAGCGGGAGAACAGATACGCAGTATTTT. Its protein product is CASSPGTSGRTDTQYF.

This rearrangement joins TRBV6-5 to TRBJ1-5, with 10 bases fitting TRBD1. CDR1 is MNHEY and CDR2 is SVGAGI in the germline V gene. The J segment lost 5 bases and the V segment lost 6 bases, leaving 1 base of the junction unmatched. The CDR3 extends over 13 amino acids. This CDR3 is CASSGTGDQPQHF. CDR3 nucleotide sequence: TGTGCCAGCAGCGGGACAGGGGATCAGCCCCAGCATTTT.

The chain carries TRBV28 and TRBJ2-2; 7 nucleotides align to TRBD2. Trimming cost V 5 bases and J 2 bases; bases outside gene matches: 23. The CDR3 covers 21 residues. Per germline, CDR1 MDHEN and CDR2 SYDVKM. CDR3 DNA: TGTGCCAGCAGTGCCATACCGGGGGGACGGAGGATTCCGCCTAACACCGGGGAGCTGTTTTTT. This translates into CASSAIPGGRRIPPNTGELFF. Full variable domain (missing parts from reference TRBV28 and TRBJ2-2): DVKVTQSSRYLVKRTGEKVFLECVQDMDHENMFWYRQDPGLGLRLIYFSYDVKMKEKGDIPEGYSVSREKKERFSLILESASTNQTSMYLCASSAIPGGRRIPPNTGELFFGEGSRLTVL.

This chain connects TRBV19 to TRBJ1-2; D is possibly TRBD1 (5 bases). V was shortened by 5 bases and J by 8 bases, with 18 bases between the two germline ends. This CDR3 comprises 14 residues. CDR1 and CDR2 from the germline V gene are LNHDA and SQIVND (reference sequence). The CDR3 here is CASSGTGTRVGYTF. The CDR3 nucleotides are TGTGCCAGTAGTGGCACCGGGACTAGGGTCGGCTACACCTTC.

Here the CDR3 reads CASNDRANYGYTF. The CDR3 bases are TGTGCCAGCAACGACAGGGCTAACTATGGCTACACCTTC. The chain combines TRBV12-3 or TRBV12-4 with TRBJ1-2, with TRBD1 matching over 7 bases. V gave up 7 bases and J gave up 0 bases; unmatched junction bases: 2. This CDR3 is built from 13 residues.

This chain connects TRBV7-6 to TRBJ2-7; 10 nucleotides align to TRBD2. J lost 0 bases, V lost 6 bases, and 8 bases had no gene match. CDR3 length: 16 residues. Germline assignment: CDR1 SGHVS and CDR2 FNYEAQ. Written as DNA, the CDR3 is TGTGCCAGCAGTCTACTAGCGGGGTCATTCTCCTACGAGCAGTACTTC. Protein sequence: CASSLLAGSFSYEQYF.

This clone has a handful of counts. The V gene is TRBV5-4, the J gene TRBJ2-1, with 15 bases that match TRBD2. V shed 4 bases and J 7 bases; nucleotides not matched to a gene: 3. This CDR3 has 15 residues. Looked up from germline, CDR1 is SGHNT and CDR2 is YYREEE (reference sequence). The CDR3 DNA sequence: TGTGCCAGCAGCATAGGGACTAGCGGGAGGAATGAGCAGTTCTTC. Residues: CASSIGTSGRNEQFF.

The chain carries TRBV5-4 and TRBJ2-6; D uncertain. Trimming stripped 4 bases from V and 1 base from J, with 6 bases between. The germline gives CDR1 SGHNT, CDR2 YYREEE (reference sequence). The CDR3 contains 14 residues. The CDR3 here is CASSQLSGANVLTF. Here the CDR3 DNA reads TGTGCCAGCAGCCAGTTATCTGGGGCCAACGTCCTGACTTTC.

The CDR3 coding sequence is TGTGCCAGCAGCTCCTTCGGAGGATCGAGGGCCTACGAGCAGTACTTC. Encoded protein: CASSSFGGSRAYEQYF. V gene TRBV7-3 combines with J gene TRBJ2-7; TRBD2 is a possible D gene (5 bases). The CDR3 sequence is 16 residues long. CDR1 and CDR2 from the germline V gene are SGHTA and FQGTGA. With 4 bases removed from V and 2 bases from J, the gap between germline ends came to 18 bases.

This clone was seen just once. Distinct nucleotide sequences in the sample also encode this CDR3. V gene TRBV6-5 combines with J gene TRBJ1-5, with D possibly TRBD1 on 5 matching bases. The CDR3 length is 14 residues. V was cut by 2 bases and J by 4 bases, with 9 bases left in between. Germline loops: CDR1 MNHEY, CDR2 SVGAGI. In DNA form, the CDR3 reads TGTGCCAGCAGTTACGGCGGGGGAAATCAGCCCCAGCATTTT. This gives the protein CASSYGGGNQPQHF.

This chain uses TRBV6-1 with TRBJ2-1; possible D gene TRBD1, 6 bases. The CDR3 is 15 residues long. CDR1 and CDR2 (germline): MNHNS, SASEGT. The germline V and J ends were trimmed by 2 bases and 3 bases, with 11 bases remaining between them. The CDR3 protein is CASSEQQGYYNEQFF. In DNA form, the CDR3 reads TGTGCCAGCAGTGAACAACAGGGTTACTACAATGAGCAGTTCTTC.

The V call is TRBV19, the J call TRBJ1-4, with D uncertain. Germline values: CDR1 LNHDA, CDR2 SQIVND (reference sequence). With 0 bases removed from V and 8 bases from J, the gap between germline ends came to 7 bases. The CDR3 is 13 residues long. CDR3 sequence: CASSIDYGEKLFF. The CDR3 nucleotides read TGTGCCAGTAGTATAGACTACGGGGAAAAACTGTTTTTT.

A few counts support this clone. The chain couples TRBV20-1 to TRBJ2-7, with TRBD2 as a possible D gene (5 bases). CDR1 is DFQATT and CDR2 is SNEGSKA in the germline V gene (reference sequence). Trimming removed 6 bases at V and 6 bases at J, with 9 bases between. This CDR3 has 10 residues. CDR3 in amino acids: CSARAGEQYF. In DNA, the CDR3 is TGCAGTGCCCGCGCGGGCGAGCAGTACTTC.

The chain uses TRBV28 and TRBJ1-2; unclear D gene. Germline V CDR1 and CDR2: MDHEN, SYDVKM. This CDR3 has 16 residues. Trimming took 7 bases from V and 0 from J, leaving 18 bases between them. CDR3: CASTSEAAGSNYGYTF. The CDR3 DNA reads as TGTGCCAGCACTTCCGAGGCGGCCGGATCTAACTATGGCTACACCTTC.